A single sample gave rise to the 11 T cell receptor beta chains below, sequenced in a study of T cells in localized non-small cell lung cancer. Sequencing was performed with immunoSEQ multiplex PCR; in TCRdb, only in-frame clones are kept and a portion is missing. The sample comprises 13,000 or so clones, 70% to 90% of which are singletons, and roughly 60% rests with the top ten. Sequencing was performed on peripheral blood, taken before any cancer treatment. These receptors all come from a male donor aged 60 or older with stage III lung adenocarcinoma.

The V gene is TRBV6-4, the J gene TRBJ2-3, with TRBD2 matching over 9 bases. The CDR3 is 16 residues long. From germline, CDR1 is MRHNA and CDR2 SNTAGT. Trimming removed 0 bases from V and 2 bases from J; junction bases left unmatched: 3. The CDR3 spells CASSDSSGGHTDTQYF. The CDR3 DNA sequence: TGTGCCAGCAGTGACTCTAGCGGGGGACACACAGATACGCAGTATTTT.

The chain links TRBV25-1 to TRBJ1-2; no clear D gene. The CDR3 length is 15 residues. Germline assignment: CDR1 MGHDK and CDR2 SYGVNS. V gave up 7 bases and J gave up 0 bases, with 15 bases separating them. DNA for the CDR3: TGTGCCAGCACGTCGGACGGCTTTTCTAACTATGGCTACACCTTC. As protein: CASTSDGFSNYGYTF.

The V gene is TRBV19, the J gene TRBJ2-6, with D possibly called TRBD1 or TRBD2 (6 bases each). Trimming took off 5 bases at V and 0 bases at J, with 14 bases between the two ends. Germline CDR1 and CDR2: LNHDA and SQIVND (reference sequence). The CDR3 is made up of 17 amino acids. The CDR3 here is CASSSQGGSSGANVLTF. The CDR3, as DNA: TGTGCCAGTAGTTCCCAAGGGGGGAGCTCTGGGGCCAACGTCCTGACTTTC.

This chain joins TRBV4-1 and TRBJ2-3; no firm D call. CDR3 size: 12 residues. Per the germline V gene, CDR1 is MGHRA and CDR2 is YSYEKL. With 1 base removed from V and 4 bases from J, the gap between germline ends came to 3 bases. The CDR3 nucleotides read TGCGCCAGCAGCCAAGGCGCAGATACGCAGTATTTT. Amino acid sequence: CASSQGADTQYF.

V usage is TRBV5-4 and J usage is TRBJ2-7; 9 nucleotides match TRBD1. The CDR3 contains 18 residues. Germline V gene sequence: CDR1 SGHNT, CDR2 YYREEE (reference sequence). V lost 4 bases and J lost 5; bases outside the gene matches: 19. In nucleotides, the CDR3 is TGTGCCAGCAGCATGCTGCCTCAGACCGGGACAGGGAGGAACGAGCAGTACTTC. This gives the protein CASSMLPQTGTGRNEQYF.

This chain joins TRBV18 and TRBJ1-4; tentative D call: TRBD1 (5 bases). Germline CDR1 KGHSH, CDR2 LQKENI. Trimming left V 3 bases short and J 2 bases short, with 7 bases between. This CDR3 comprises 14 residues. Written as DNA, the CDR3 is TGTGCCAGCTCACCCGGGGGGACTAATGAAAAACTGTTTTTT. It codes for CASSPGGTNEKLFF.

The J gene is TRBJ1-4, the V gene TRBV5-1, with no clear D. Deletions cut 0 bases from V and 8 bases from J, with 17 bases between. Germline CDR1 is SGHRS and CDR2 is YFSETQ. The CDR3 totals 16 residues. CDR3 DNA: TGCGCCAGCAGCTTGGGGCATACGGGCCCGAGCGAAAAACTGTTTTTT. Its protein is CASSLGHTGPSEKLFF.

The rearrangement joins TRBV9 to TRBJ2-3; D may be TRBD1 (6 bases). With 0 bases removed from V and 0 bases from J, the gap between germline ends came to 11 bases. The CDR3 has 16 residues. Germline-derived CDR1 and CDR2 are SGDLS and YYNGEE. CDR3 sequence: CASSVGGQSSTDTQYF. The CDR3 DNA reads as TGTGCCAGCAGCGTAGGAGGACAGTCTAGCACAGATACGCAGTATTTT. Complete variable domain (other parts from reference TRBV9 and TRBJ2-3): DSGVTQTPKHLITATGQRVTLRCSPRSGDLSVYWYQQSLDQGLQFLIQYYNGEERAKGNILERFSAQQFPDLHSELNLSSLELGDSALYFCASSVGGQSSTDTQYFGPGTRLTVL.

The chain employs TRBV5-1 and TRBJ1-1; TRBD1 is a possible D gene (5 bases). Germline-derived CDR1 and CDR2 are SGHRS and YFSETQ. The CDR3 runs to 15 residues. The germline V and J ends were trimmed by 0 bases and 3 bases, with 12 bases remaining between them. Written as DNA, the CDR3 is TGCGCCAGCAGCTTGGAGGTGACGGGGGACACTGAAGCTTTCTTT. Its protein is CASSLEVTGDTEAFF.

The V call is TRBV5-1, the J call TRBJ2-1; 9 positions match TRBD2. The V gene end was trimmed by 1 base and the J gene end by 0 bases; junction bases not matched to a gene: 5. The CDR3 has 17 amino acids. CDR1 SGHRS and CDR2 YFSETQ come from the germline V gene. The CDR3: CASSLTSGQSSYNEQFF. The CDR3 nucleotides read TGCGCCAGCAGCTTGACTAGCGGGCAAAGCTCCTACAATGAGCAGTTCTTC. Full variable domain (rest looked up from reference TRBV5-1 and TRBJ2-1): KAGVTQTPRYLIKTRGQQVTLSCSPISGHRSVSWYQQTPGQGLQFLFEYFSETQRNKGNFPGRFSGRQFSNSRSEMNVSTLELGDSALYLCASSLTSGQSSYNEQFFGPGTRLTVL.

The chain combines TRBV15 with TRBJ1-4; possibly TRBD1 for D (5 bases). The germline V gene encodes CDR1 LNHNV and CDR2 YYDKDF (reference sequence). The CDR3 is 16 residues long. Trimming cost V 0 bases and J 5 bases, with 13 bases left between them. In DNA form, the CDR3 reads TGTGCCACCAGCAGAGATGGTAGGCAGGGAAATGAAAAACTGTTTTTT. Protein sequence: CATSRDGRQGNEKLFF.